Presented here are 13 T cell receptor beta chains from one specimen sequenced in a study of blood T cell repertoires in COVID-19 (dated by TCRdb to the early 2020s). The library was obtained by the immunoSEQ multiplex PCR assay. TCRdb stores this immuneACCESS table with in-frame sequences only. Part of the clones is absent; in the studies checked, under half of the shortfall reflects unresolved V genes, and no reason is known for the rest. A total of more than 400,000 clones appear in this sample, 70% to 90% of them only once. The top ten clones comprise roughly 3.2% of the sample. The sample was peripheral blood. The receptors shown here come from a human donor in a cohort sampled during active COVID-19.

The rearrangement links TRBV11-3 to TRBJ1-3; TRBD1 matches at 8 bases. CDR1 SGHNT and CDR2 YENEEA come from the germline V gene. The trim removed 0 bases at V and 1 base at J, leaving 5 bases unmatched. The CDR3 sequence is 17 residues long. CDR3 amino acids: CASSLDAGGESGNTIYF. Here the CDR3 DNA reads TGTGCCAGCAGCTTAGACGCAGGGGGCGAATCTGGAAACACCATATATTTT.

J is TRBJ2-3 and V is TRBV7-2, with 12 nucleotides matching TRBD2. The CDR3 is 17 amino acids. With V trimmed by 3 bases and J by 1 base, 5 bases remained unmatched. Germline V gene data show CDR1 as SGHTA and CDR2 as FQGNSA. Written as DNA, the CDR3 is TGTGCCAGCAGCTTGGTCCTAGCGGGAGGGCGCACAGATACGCAGTATTTT. Its protein product is CASSLVLAGGRTDTQYF.

This chain links TRBV14 with TRBJ2-3; 7 nucleotides align to TRBD2. With V trimmed by 2 bases and J by 2 bases, 10 bases remained unmatched. This CDR3 is built from 17 residues. CDR1 SGHDN and CDR2 FVKESK come from the germline V gene. CDR3 sequence reads: CASSQLLGSGDTDTQYF. The CDR3 bases are TGTGCCAGCAGCCAACTCTTAGGGAGCGGGGACACAGATACGCAGTATTTT.

This clone was recorded a few times. The chain employs TRBV4-3 and TRBJ2-7; 10 bases are shared with TRBD1. The CDR3 is 14 residues long. V trimming: 5 bases; J trimming: 5 bases; junction bases outside the gene matches: 6. Germline V gene lookup returns CDR1 LGHNA and CDR2 YSLEER. The CDR3 is CASSSGTGVDEQYF. The CDR3 coding sequence is TGCGCCAGCAGCTCGGGGACAGGGGTGGACGAGCAGTACTTC.

The rearrangement uses TRBV14 and TRBJ2-1; the match to TRBD1 covers 8 bases. The CDR3 contains 15 residues. Losses at the gene ends were 2 bases for V and 9 bases for J; bases not matched to a gene: 9. Germline V gene lookup returns CDR1 SGHDN and CDR2 FVKESK. The CDR3 DNA reads TGTGCCAGCAGCCAACGGGACAGGAGGGGAGGTGAGCAGTTCTTC. The encoded protein is CASSQRDRRGGEQFF.

The V gene is TRBV6-5, the J gene TRBJ2-2; 8 positions agree with TRBD2. The CDR3 is 15 amino acids. Germline lookup yields CDR1 MNHEY and CDR2 SVGAGI. Trimming took 7 bases from V and 3 from J; bases not matched to a gene: 7. Here the CDR3 DNA reads TGTGCCAGCACCCGAAGCGGGAGAGACACCGGGGAGCTGTTTTTT. It encodes CASTRSGRDTGELFF.

This clone was recorded a few times. The V and J genes are TRBV6-5 and TRBJ2-5; perhaps TRBD2 as D (5 bases). CDR3 size: 15 residues. Germline V gene data show CDR1 as MNHEY and CDR2 as SVGAGI. Deletions cut 7 bases from V and 3 bases from J, with 18 bases between. CDR3 DNA: TGTGCCAGCATTCCTAGCCTGAGGATTGAAGAGACCCAGTACTTC. Amino acids: CASIPSLRIEETQYF.

The chain uses TRBV9 and TRBJ2-2; 12 positions match TRBD2. The CDR3 length is 19 residues. Germline values: CDR1 SGDLS, CDR2 YYNGEE. After removal of 4 bases from V and 4 bases from J, the junction contained 14 bases not matched to a gene. CDR3 sequence reads: CASSPVRLAGGFVTGELFF. The CDR3 DNA sequence: TGTGCCAGCAGCCCCGTTCGGCTAGCGGGAGGGTTTGTCACCGGGGAGCTGTTTTTT.

The rearrangement joins TRBV24-1 to TRBJ1-5; D is uncertain. Trimming stripped 9 bases from V and 0 bases from J, with 26 bases between. The CDR3 spans 19 residues. The germline V gene has CDR1 KGHDR and CDR2 SFDVKD. As DNA, the CDR3 is TGTGCCACCGGAAGGAGGACGGGGATCGGACCTGATAGCAATCAGCCCCAGCATTTT. Its translation: CATGRRTGIGPDSNQPQHF.

V and J are TRBV3-1 (or the pseudogene TRBV3-2) and TRBJ2-7, with TRBD2 matching 8 bases. Germline assignment: CDR1 LGHDT and CDR2 YNNKEL (reference sequence). V gave up 1 base and J gave up 5 bases; unmatched junction bases: 4. The CDR3 runs 14 residues. CDR3: CASSQATSAHEQYF. Written as DNA, the CDR3 is TGTGCCAGCAGCCAAGCGACTAGCGCCCACGAGCAGTACTTC.

This clone was recorded only once. The chain uses TRBV9 and TRBJ1-3; D is unresolved. The V end was cut by 3 bases, the J end by 9 bases, with 10 bases between. The CDR3 is 12 residues long. CDR1 SGDLS and CDR2 YYNGEE come from the germline V gene. The CDR3 bases are TGTGCCAGCAGCGCTTCTCCAGGCACCATATATTTT. It yields the protein CASSASPGTIYF.

This clone showed up just a few times. The rearrangement joins TRBV28 to TRBJ1-5; perhaps TRBD1 as D (5 bases). The CDR3 loop spans 16 amino acids. Germline CDR1 and CDR2: MDHEN and SYDVKM. V lost 3 bases and J 3 bases, leaving 15 bases between the germline ends. CDR3 coding DNA: TGTGCCAGCAGTTTCTATGGCAGGGATTACAATCAGCCCCAGCATTTT. Its translation: CASSFYGRDYNQPQHF.

The rearrangement uses TRBV11-3 and TRBJ2-7, with D maybe TRBD2 (5 bases). V dropped 5 bases and J dropped 2 bases, with 10 bases sitting between them. Germline CDR1 reads SGHNT; CDR2 reads YENEEA. The CDR3 has 13 residues. The CDR3: CASSLIGTYEQYF. The CDR3 coding sequence is TGTGCCAGCAGCCTGATCGGGACCTACGAGCAGTACTTC.